Sequencing of this T cell receptor beta chain was carried out in a study of blood T cell repertoires in COVID-19. V trimming: 2 bases; J trimming: 5 bases; junction bases outside the gene matches: 14. This CDR3 is 17 amino acids long. The germline V gene has CDR1 SGHDT and CDR2 YYEEEE. Using immunoSEQ multiplex PCR, the repertoire was profiled, and TCRdb retains in-frame clones only, with some absent. The sample has some 89,000 clones; more than 75% are singletons. The source material was peripheral blood. The V and J genes are TRBV5-6 and TRBJ2-5, with 8 bases matching TRBD2. The receptor was isolated from a woman of 80 years or more with acute or convalescent COVID-19. The CDR3 protein is CASSFRTSGSVGETQYF. CDR3 nucleotides: TGTGCCAGCAGCTTCAGGACGAGCGGGAGTGTAGGGGAGACCCAGTACTTC. The variable domain in full, with the rest retrieved from reference TRBV5-6 and TRBJ2-5, is DAGVTQSPTHLIKTRGQQVTLRCSPKSGHDTVSWYQQALGQGPQFIFQYYEEEERQRGNFPDRFSGHQFPNYSSELNVNALLLGDSALYLCASSFRTSGSVGETQYFGPGTRLLVL.